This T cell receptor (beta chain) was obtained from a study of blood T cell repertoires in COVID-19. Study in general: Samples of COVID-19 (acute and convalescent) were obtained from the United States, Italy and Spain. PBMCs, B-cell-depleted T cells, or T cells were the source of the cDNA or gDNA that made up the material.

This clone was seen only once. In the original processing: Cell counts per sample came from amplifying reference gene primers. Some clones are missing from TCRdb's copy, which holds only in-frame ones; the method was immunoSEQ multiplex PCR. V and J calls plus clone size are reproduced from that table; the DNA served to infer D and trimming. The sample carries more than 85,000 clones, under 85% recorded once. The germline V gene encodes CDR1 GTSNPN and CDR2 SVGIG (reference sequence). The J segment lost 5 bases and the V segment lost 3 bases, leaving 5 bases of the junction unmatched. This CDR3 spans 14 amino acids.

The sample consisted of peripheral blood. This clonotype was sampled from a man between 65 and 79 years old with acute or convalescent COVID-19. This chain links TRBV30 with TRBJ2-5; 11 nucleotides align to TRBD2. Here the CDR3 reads CAWRLAGGWETQYF. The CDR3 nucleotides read TGTGCCTGGAGGCTAGCGGGAGGATGGGAGACCCAGTACTTC.